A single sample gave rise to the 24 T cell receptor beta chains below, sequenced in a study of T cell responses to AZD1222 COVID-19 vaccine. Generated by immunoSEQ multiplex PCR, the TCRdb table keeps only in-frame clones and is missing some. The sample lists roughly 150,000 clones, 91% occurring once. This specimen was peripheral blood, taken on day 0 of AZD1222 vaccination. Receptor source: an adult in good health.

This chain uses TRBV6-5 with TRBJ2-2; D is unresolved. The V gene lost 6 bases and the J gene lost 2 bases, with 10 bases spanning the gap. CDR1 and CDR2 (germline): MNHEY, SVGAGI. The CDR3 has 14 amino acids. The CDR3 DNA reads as TGTGCCAGCAGCTCGACATACAACACCGGGGAGCTGTTTTTT. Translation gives CASSSTYNTGELFF.

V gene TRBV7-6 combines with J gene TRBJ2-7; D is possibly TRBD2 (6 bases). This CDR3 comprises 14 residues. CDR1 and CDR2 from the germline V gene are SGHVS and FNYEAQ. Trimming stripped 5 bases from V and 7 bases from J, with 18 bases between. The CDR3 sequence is CASSPGDPQLEQYF. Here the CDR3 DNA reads TGTGCCAGCAGCCCGGGGGACCCCCAGTTGGAGCAGTACTTC.

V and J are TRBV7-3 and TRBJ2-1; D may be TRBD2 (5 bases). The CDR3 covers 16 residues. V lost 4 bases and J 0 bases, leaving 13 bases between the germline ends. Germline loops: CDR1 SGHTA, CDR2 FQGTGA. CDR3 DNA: TGTGCCAGCAGCTCGACTTGGGCGGGCTCCTACAATGAGCAGTTCTTC. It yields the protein CASSSTWAGSYNEQFF.

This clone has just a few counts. In DNA, the CDR3 is TGTGCCAGCAGCTTATACGAACTAGCGGGATCTGAGCAGTTCTTC. Translating it yields CASSLYELAGSEQFF. The J gene is TRBJ2-1, the V gene TRBV7-3, with 10 bases fitting TRBD2. CDR1 and CDR2 (germline): SGHTA, FQGTGA. The trim removed 2 bases at V and 9 bases at J, leaving 7 bases unmatched. The CDR3 runs to 15 residues.

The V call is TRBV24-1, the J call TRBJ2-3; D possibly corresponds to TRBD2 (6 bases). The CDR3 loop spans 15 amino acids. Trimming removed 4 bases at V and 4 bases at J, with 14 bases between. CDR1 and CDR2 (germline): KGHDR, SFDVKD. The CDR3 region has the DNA TGTGCCACCAGTGACCCTAGTGGGGAGGCAGATACGCAGTATTTT. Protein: CATSDPSGEADTQYF.

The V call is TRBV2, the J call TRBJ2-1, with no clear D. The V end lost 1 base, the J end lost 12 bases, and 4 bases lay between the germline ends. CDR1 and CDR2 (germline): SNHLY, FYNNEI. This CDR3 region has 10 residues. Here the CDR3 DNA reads TGTGCCAGCAGTGAAGGTCCGCAGTTCTTC. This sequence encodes CASSEGPQFF.

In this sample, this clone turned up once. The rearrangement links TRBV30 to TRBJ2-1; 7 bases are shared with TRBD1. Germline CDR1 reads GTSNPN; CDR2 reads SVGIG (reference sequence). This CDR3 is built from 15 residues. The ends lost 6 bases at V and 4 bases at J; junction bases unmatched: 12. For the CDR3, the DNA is TGTGCCTGCTCACAGGGGACCGCGAGTTACAATGAGCAGTTCTTC. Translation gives CACSQGTASYNEQFF. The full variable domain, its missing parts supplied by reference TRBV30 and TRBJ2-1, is SQTIHQWPATLVQPVGSPLSLECTVEGTSNPNLYWYRQAAGRGLQLLFYSVGIGQISSEVPQNLSASRPQDRQFILSSKKLLLSDSGFYLCACSQGTASYNEQFFGPGTRLTVL.

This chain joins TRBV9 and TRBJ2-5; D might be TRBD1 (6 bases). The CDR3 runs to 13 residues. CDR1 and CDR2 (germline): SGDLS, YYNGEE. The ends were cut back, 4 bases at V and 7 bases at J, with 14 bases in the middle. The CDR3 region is CASSQARGGTQYF. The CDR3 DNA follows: TGTGCCAGCAGCCAAGCGCGAGGGGGGACCCAGTACTTC.

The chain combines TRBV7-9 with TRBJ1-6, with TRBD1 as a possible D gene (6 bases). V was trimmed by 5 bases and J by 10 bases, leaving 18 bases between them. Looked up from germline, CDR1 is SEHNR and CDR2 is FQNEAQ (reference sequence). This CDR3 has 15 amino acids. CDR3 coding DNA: TGTGCCAGCAGCCATTCCGGAAGGGGGGAATCACCCCTCCACTTT. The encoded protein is CASSHSGRGESPLHF.

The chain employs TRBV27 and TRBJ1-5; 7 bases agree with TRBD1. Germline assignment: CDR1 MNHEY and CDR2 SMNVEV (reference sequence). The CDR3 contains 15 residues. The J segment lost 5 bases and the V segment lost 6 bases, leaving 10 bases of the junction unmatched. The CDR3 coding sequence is TGTGCCAGCAGCTCGACCGGGACAGCCTATCAGCCCCAGCATTTT. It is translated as CASSSTGTAYQPQHF.

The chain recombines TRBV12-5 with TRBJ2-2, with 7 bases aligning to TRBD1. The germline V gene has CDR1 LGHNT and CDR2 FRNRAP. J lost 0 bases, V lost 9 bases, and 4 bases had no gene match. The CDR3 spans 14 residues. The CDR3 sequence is CASTGTANTGELFF. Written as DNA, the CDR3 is TGTGCTAGCACCGGGACAGCGAACACCGGGGAGCTGTTTTTT. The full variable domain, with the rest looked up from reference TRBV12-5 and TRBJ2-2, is DARVTQTPRHKVTEMGQEVTMRCQPILGHNTVFWYRQTMMQGLELLAYFRNRAPLDDSGMPKDRFSAEMPDATLATLKIQPSEPRDSAVYFCASTGTANTGELFFGEGSRLTVL.

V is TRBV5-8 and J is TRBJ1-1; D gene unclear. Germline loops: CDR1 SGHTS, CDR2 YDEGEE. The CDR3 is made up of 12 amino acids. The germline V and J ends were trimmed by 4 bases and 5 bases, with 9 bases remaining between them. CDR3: CASSLRKTEAFF. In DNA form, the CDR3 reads TGTGCCAGCAGCCTCAGAAAAACTGAAGCTTTCTTT.

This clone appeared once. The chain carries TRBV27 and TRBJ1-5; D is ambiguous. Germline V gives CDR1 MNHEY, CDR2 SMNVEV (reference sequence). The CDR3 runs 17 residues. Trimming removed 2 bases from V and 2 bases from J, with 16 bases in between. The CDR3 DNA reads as TGTGCCAGCAGTTTAGCCGGCGACCTTCGGGGCAATCAGCCCCAGCATTTT. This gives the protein CASSLAGDLRGNQPQHF.

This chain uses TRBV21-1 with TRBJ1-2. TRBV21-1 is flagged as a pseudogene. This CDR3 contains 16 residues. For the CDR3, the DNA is TGTGCCAGCAGCACTTCCCGGAAAACCCGGGGGGATGGCTACACCTTC. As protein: CASSTSRKTRGDGYTF.

The CDR3 here is CASSDSGGSADTQYF. CDR3 DNA: TGTGCCAGCAGTGACTCAGGCGGGAGTGCAGATACGCAGTATTTT. The rearrangement uses TRBV6-4 and TRBJ2-3, with 7 bases identical to TRBD2. Germline V CDR1 and CDR2: MRHNA, SNTAGT. The CDR3 has 15 residues. After removal of 0 bases from V and 4 bases from J, the junction contained 4 bases not matched to a gene.

The CDR3 nucleotides read TGTGCCAGCTCACCAAGCCAGACTACATACAATGAGCAGTTCTTC. Translation: CASSPSQTTYNEQFF. This chain joins TRBV18 and TRBJ2-1; possible D gene TRBD2, 5 bases. Trimming took off 2 bases at V and 4 bases at J, with 12 bases between the two ends. This CDR3 contains 15 residues. CDR1 KGHSH and CDR2 LQKENI come from the germline V gene.

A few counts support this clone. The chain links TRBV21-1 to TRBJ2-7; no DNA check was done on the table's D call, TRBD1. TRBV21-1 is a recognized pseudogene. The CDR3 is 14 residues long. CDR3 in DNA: TGTGCCAGCAGCACCGGGACAGGGATCTACGAGCAGTACTTC. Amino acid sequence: CASSTGTGIYEQYF.

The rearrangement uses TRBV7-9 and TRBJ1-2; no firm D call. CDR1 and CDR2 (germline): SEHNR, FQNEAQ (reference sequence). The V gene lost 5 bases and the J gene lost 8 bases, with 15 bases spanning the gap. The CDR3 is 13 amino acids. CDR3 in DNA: TGTGCCAGCAGCCCCCTATCTATTTCGGGCTACACCTTC. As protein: CASSPLSISGYTF.

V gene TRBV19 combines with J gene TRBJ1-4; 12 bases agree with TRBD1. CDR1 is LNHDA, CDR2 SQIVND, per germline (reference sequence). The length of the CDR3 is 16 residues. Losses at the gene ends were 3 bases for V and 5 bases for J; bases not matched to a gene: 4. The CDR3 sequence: CASSMGQGAINEKLFF. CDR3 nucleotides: TGTGCCAGTAGTATGGGACAGGGGGCGATAAATGAAAAACTGTTTTTT.

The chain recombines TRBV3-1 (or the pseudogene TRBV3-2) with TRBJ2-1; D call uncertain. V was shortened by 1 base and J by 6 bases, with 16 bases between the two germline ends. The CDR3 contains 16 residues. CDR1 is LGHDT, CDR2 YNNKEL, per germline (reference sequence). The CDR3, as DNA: TGTGCCAGCAGCCAAGGCCACGGGCGCTCGACCAATGAGCAGTTCTTC. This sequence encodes CASSQGHGRSTNEQFF.

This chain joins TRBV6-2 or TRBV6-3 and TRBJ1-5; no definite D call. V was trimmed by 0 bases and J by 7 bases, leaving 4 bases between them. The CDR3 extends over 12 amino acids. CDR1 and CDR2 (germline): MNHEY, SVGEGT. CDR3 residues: CASSYSRQPQHF. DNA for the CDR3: TGTGCCAGCAGTTACTCACGACAGCCCCAGCATTTT.

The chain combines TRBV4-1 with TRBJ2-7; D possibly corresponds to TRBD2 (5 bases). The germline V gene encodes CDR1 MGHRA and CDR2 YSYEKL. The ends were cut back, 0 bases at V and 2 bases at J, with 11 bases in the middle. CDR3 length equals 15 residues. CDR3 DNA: TGCGCCAGCAGCCAAGAGTCAAGCGGCCCCTACGAGCAGTACTTC. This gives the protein CASSQESSGPYEQYF.

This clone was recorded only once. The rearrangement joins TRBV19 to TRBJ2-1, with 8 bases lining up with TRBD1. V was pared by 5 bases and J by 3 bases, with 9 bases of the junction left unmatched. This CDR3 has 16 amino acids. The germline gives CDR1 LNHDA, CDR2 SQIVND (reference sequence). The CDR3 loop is CASSLTGQANYNEQFF. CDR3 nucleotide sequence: TGTGCCAGTAGTCTGACGGGACAGGCGAACTACAATGAGCAGTTCTTC.

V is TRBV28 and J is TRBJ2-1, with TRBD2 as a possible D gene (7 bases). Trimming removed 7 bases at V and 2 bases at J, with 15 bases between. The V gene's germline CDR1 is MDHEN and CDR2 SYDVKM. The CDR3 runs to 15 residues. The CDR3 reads CASTIIGGAYNEQFF. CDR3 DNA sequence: TGTGCCAGCACCATTATAGGGGGGGCCTACAATGAGCAGTTCTTC.